Detailed here is one T cell receptor (beta chain). Its antigen is undetermined. Sequence at one end of the junction differs from germline and may be a read error. These data are taken from a study of cytomegalovirus exposure and HLA in healthy donors. Study-level points and caveats: Follow-up analysis later connected one missense variant in DCLRE1C with trimming of TCR beta V- and J-genes. Presence/absence analyses supposed approximately even sequencing depth among donors.

Germline loops: CDR1 SNHLY, CDR2 FYNNEI. The CDR3 length is 15 residues. The PCR contained 60 Vbeta and 13 Jbeta primers. Sequencing used immunoSEQ multiplex PCR; TCRdb keeps in-frame clones, though not all of them. Seen here are 150,000 to 200,000 clones, around three quarters observed once, and the top ten hold just over 2%. The chain has TRBV2 and TRBJ1-1; 8 bases line up with TRBD1. The specimen was PBMCs. The TCR sequence derives from a woman in her twenties or thirties in good health and CMV-seropositive. CDR3: CASSLSARGHTGAFF. CDR3 DNA: TGTGCCAGCAGTTTATCCGCCAGGGGGCATACTGGAGCTTTCTTT. The full variable domain, in which reference TRBV2 and TRBJ1-1 provide the parts outside the CDR3, is EPEVTQTPSHQVTQMGQEVILRCVPISNHLYFYWYRQILGQKVEFLVSFYNNEISEKSEIFDDQFSVERPDGSNFTLKIRSTKLEDSAMYFCASSLSARGHTGAFFGQGTRLTVV.